This T cell receptor beta chain emerged from a study of blood T cells in healthy people across ages (dated by TCRdb to the mid-2010s). At the level of the whole study: Template switching captured roughly one uniquely barcoded TCR beta cDNA molecule per two T cells in model experiments. To avoid experimental bias, donors of different ages were spread randomly across the sequencing lanes. Donors were grouped into four age groups: young (average 16 years), middle-aged (39), aged (around 60) and long-lived (around 80). The study analyzed two additional independent replicas of 1 million unique cDNA reads from the same blood draw for two donors, one aged 18 to 29 and one aged 80 or older. The study measured age-related changes in TCR beta repertoire diversity using deep sequencing normalized with unique cDNA molecular identifiers.

To prepare the library, 5' RACE was applied. The sample was run on an Illumina HiSeq 2500. A second PCR of 7 to 11 cycles was performed with a sample-barcoded 5' primer and a J-beta primer mix. A unique molecular identifier was introduced onto each TCR beta cDNA molecule by a template-switch 5' adaptor carrying 12 random nucleotides. At least 2.5 million CDR3-containing paired-end reads were obtained from each sample. All of the RNA was converted into first-strand cDNA using the Mint cDNA synthesis kit, with a TRBC-specific oligonucleotide serving as the primer. Following uracil-DNA glycosylase treatment, a first 18-cycle PCR with universal primers M1SS and BC2_uni_R was performed on all cDNA. Per the original workflow: Each sample was normalized by randomly selecting 1 million high-quality reads, each carrying a distinct molecular identifier. Instead of being binned into consensus sequences, reads that shared molecular identifiers were thrown out. MiTCR, set to a Q25 quality threshold and the strictest error-elimination algorithm, was used for CDR3 identification, clonotype clustering and error correction. A nonparametric unseen species model using Euler transformation provided a lower-bound estimate of total TCR beta diversity. TCRdb itself trimmed the public reads at Q25 with fastp, ran MiXCR and retained productive beta chains. One record per CDR3 amino acid sequence lists the most common genes and DNA. The V and J calls, along with clone size, are taken from TCRdb and not from the paper's own processing. This sample is represented by around 1.5 million distinct CDR3 sequences; 30% to 40% of them were singletons. The top ten constitute about 10% of the sample.

From the cysteine through the phenylalanine, the CDR3 covers 15 amino acids. The only DNA kept is the CDR3, 45 bases in frame from the first base. After removal of 6 bases from V and 4 bases from J, the junction retains 7 bases not matched to a gene. This clonotype has only a few counts. Its specific antigen is unknown. No base qualities exist here, and no much larger clone lies one base off it. Overall results and qualifications from the work: Observed TCR beta diversity per million T cells fell roughly linearly with age, and a significant reduction was already apparent by age about 36. Observed TCR beta diversity correlated strongly with the percentage of naive T cells measured by flow cytometry. Compared with the aged group, the long-lived group had more naive CD4+ T cells, fewer expanded clones and increased TCR diversity, a pattern suggesting age selection. Because the CMV infection status of the donors was unknown, age-related changes in expanded clonotypes may potentially have been confounded. Since profiling was done on bulk unsorted PBMCs, naive and antigen-experienced compartments could not be conclusively compared. Estimates of total diversity from one million sequenced T cells were regarded as lower bounds and underestimates.

The 39 donors, aged roughly 6 to 95 years, were systemically healthy Caucasian individuals from Russia. Each donor gave approximately 9.3 milliliters of peripheral blood, collected into EDTA-treated Vacutainer tubes. Ficoll-Paque density-gradient centrifugation was used to isolate PBMCs, with at least 7 million per sample. Trizol reagent was used to extract total RNA from the PBMCs, yielding at least 6 micrograms per sample. Naive CD45RAhigh/CD27high T cell percentages were measured by flow cytometry on a PBMC aliquot from every donor. Input material: blood. The clonotype originates from a woman between 25 and 40 years old in good health. The sequence is built from TRBV12-3 or TRBV12-4 and TRBJ2-3, with 10 bases matching TRBD1. For the CDR3, the sequence is CASSPDRGLPDTQYF. The DNA reads as follows: TGTGCCAGCAGCCCAGACAGGGGGCTCCCAGATACGCAGTATTTT.